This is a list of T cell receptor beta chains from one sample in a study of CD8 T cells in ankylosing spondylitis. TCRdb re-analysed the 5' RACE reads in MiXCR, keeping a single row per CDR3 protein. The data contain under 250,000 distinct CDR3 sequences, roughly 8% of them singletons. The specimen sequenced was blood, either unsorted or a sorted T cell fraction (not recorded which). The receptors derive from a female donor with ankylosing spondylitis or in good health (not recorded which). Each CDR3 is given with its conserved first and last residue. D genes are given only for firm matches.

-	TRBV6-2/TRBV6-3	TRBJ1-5	CASSPPFSQPQHF
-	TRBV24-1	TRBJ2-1	CATTNTYNEQFF
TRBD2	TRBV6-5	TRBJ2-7	CASSYGASGTSYEQYF
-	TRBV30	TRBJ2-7	CAWSKFLYEQYF
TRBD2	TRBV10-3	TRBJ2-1	CAHGTSGRGNEQFF
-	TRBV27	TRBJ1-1	CASSSRPGGTEAFF
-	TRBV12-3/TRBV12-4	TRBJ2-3	CASSFRGEADTQYF
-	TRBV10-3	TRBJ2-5	CAISAHNGDGLQETQYF
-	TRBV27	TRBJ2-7	CASSLTHLPYEQYF
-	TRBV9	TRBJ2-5	CASSAERRQPEKTQYF
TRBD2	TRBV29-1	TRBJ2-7	CSARGVSSGNEPPYEQYF
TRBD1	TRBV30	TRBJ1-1	CAWTGGRTEAFF